This T cell receptor (beta chain) was profiled in a study of regulatory T cells in long-lasting Graves disease. Study results and caveats: Persistent Graves' patients showed reduced TCR diversity versus newly diagnosed patients. With persistent disease, TRBV28, TRBJ1-2 and TRBJ2-5 were the favored segments.

The germline CDR1 and CDR2 sequences are WNHNN and SYGVQD (reference sequence). This CDR3 has 16 residues. V shed 0 bases, J shed 5 bases, and the junction held 4 bases outside the gene matches. Time point noted: newly diagnosed GD, antithyroid drugs for less than 3 months. From PBMCs, RNA was extracted and then used to make the TCR library. For TCR beta, libraries came from iRepertoire HTBI primers and Arm-PCR of CDR3 regions. MiXCR was run by TCRdb on the multiplex PCR reads, yielding one entry per CDR3 protein. The sample has about 470,000 distinct CDR3 sequences; about 16% are singletons. This clonotype has ten or more counts. Its matching antigen is unknown. This sample was shared with a second study, whose subject was T cells in Graves' hyperthyroidism and ophthalmopathy. That source notes: First-round RT-PCR of the TCR CDR3 relied on the HTBI primer set. The model foresaw ophthalmopathy a median around 6 months prior to onset.

The receptor's source is a man aged 35 to 55 with Graves disease. The J gene is TRBJ2-5, the V gene TRBV10-1; 12 positions match TRBD2. The input for sequencing was peripheral blood mononuclear cells (PBMCs), taken at new diagnosis, from a patient treated with antithyroid drugs. The CDR3 DNA reads as TGCGCCAGCAGTGAGTCCGATCTAGCGGGAGGGGAGACCCAGTACTTC. Its translation is CASSESDLAGGETQYF.